The present entry profiles one TCR beta chain with its context. Its antigen remains unknown. This may arise from a read error, as a much more abundant clone is one base away. In the authors' workflow: To classify distant metastasis in papillary thyroid cancer, a model was built from CDR3 differences across clinicopathological groups. TCRdb reassembled clones from the PCR reads with MiXCR. TCRdb's processing, not the authors' own work, is the source of the V and J calls. The repertoire holds about 40,000 clones, with 11% as singletons. This entry is derived from a study of metastatic and nonmetastatic thyroid tumors. Across the study: Repertoire comparison spanned blood and tumor or nodule tissue of malignant and benign thyroid patients. Study observations and caveats: It was reportedly found that TCR beta diversity was significantly higher in malignant thyroid tumors than in benign nodules, a difference seen in both blood and tumor samples.

The germline CDR1 and CDR2 sequences are SEHNR and FQNEAQ (reference sequence). The CDR3 is 15 amino acids. All patients reached thyroid surgery having received no treatment beforehand. J is TRBJ2-4 and V is TRBV7-9; a weak D match, TRBD2 (5 bases). The sequence came from a female donor with papillary thyroid cancer or a benign thyroid nodule (not recorded which). Some clones in this sample may be carry-over from other donors' samples. Sequencing input: blood. CDR3 region: CASSPPGIKGNIKYF. The CDR3, as DNA: TGTGCCAGCAGTCCCCCGGGGATCAAGGGAAACATTAAGTACTTC.